The 23 T cell receptor beta chains given below trace back to one sample, sequenced in a study of cytomegalovirus exposure and HLA in healthy donors. PCR employed 60 Vbeta and 13 Jbeta primers. Some clones are missing from TCRdb's copy, which holds only in-frame ones; the method was immunoSEQ multiplex PCR. This sample has approximately 190,000 clones, with 82% found just once. The sequencing input was PBMCs. These receptor sequences come from a boy between 2 and 15 years old in good health and CMV-seronegative.

This clone was picked up a small number of times. The CDR3 bases are TGTGCCAGCAGTGATCCAAACACCGGGGAGCTGTTTTTT. As protein: CASSDPNTGELFF. The genes are TRBV6-1 and TRBJ2-2; no clear D. Trimming shortened V by 3 bases and J by 2 bases, and 4 bases separated the two germline ends. Germline V gene lookup returns CDR1 MNHNS and CDR2 SASEGT. The CDR3 has 13 amino acids.

The gene calls are TRBV11-2 and TRBJ1-6; TRBD1 aligns across 9 bases. This CDR3 is built from 16 residues. V trimming: 2 bases; J trimming: 5 bases; junction bases outside the gene matches: 4. Germline lookup yields CDR1 SGHAT and CDR2 FQNNGV. The CDR3 reads CASSLQTGGHNSPLHF. CDR3 coding DNA: TGTGCCAGCAGCTTACAGACAGGGGGACATAATTCACCCCTCCACTTT.

This chain links TRBV18 with TRBJ1-1; no definite D call. The CDR3 loop spans 14 amino acids. The V gene lost 10 bases and the J gene lost 1 base, with 16 bases spanning the gap. From germline, CDR1 is KGHSH and CDR2 LQKENI. The CDR3 loop reads CATHEGTANTEAFF. CDR3 in DNA: TGTGCCACCCACGAGGGCACGGCGAACACTGAAGCTTTCTTT.

The rearrangement links TRBV4-3 to TRBJ1-5, with D unclear. This CDR3 has 15 amino acids. V was trimmed by 0 bases and J by 0 bases, leaving 6 bases between them. Per germline, CDR1 LGHNA and CDR2 YSLEER. The DNA of the CDR3 is TGCGCCAGCAGCCAAGACAGGTTTAGCAATCAGCCCCAGCATTTT. This sequence encodes CASSQDRFSNQPQHF.

The gene calls are TRBV27 and TRBJ2-3; maybe TRBD2 (6 bases). The CDR3 loop spans 14 amino acids. Per the germline V gene, CDR1 is MNHEY and CDR2 is SMNVEV (reference sequence). The V end lost 6 bases, the J end lost 5 bases, and 15 bases lay between the germline ends. The CDR3 reads CASSPGGLIDTQYF. The CDR3 region has the DNA TGTGCCAGCAGCCCCGGGGGTTTGATAGATACGCAGTATTTT.

The chain carries TRBV7-2 and TRBJ2-5, with a weak D call TRBD2 (7 bases). The tail of the sequence fits TRBJ2-7 better, so the J call may be wrong. Looked up from germline, CDR1 is SGHTA and CDR2 is FQGNSA. This CDR3 is 14 amino acids long. The CDR3 DNA sequence: TGTGCCAGCAACTCGGGGGCGGGGGCCTACGAGCAGTACTTC. Translation: CASNSGAGAYEQYF.

This clone was recorded once. The rearrangement uses TRBV9 and TRBJ2-1, with 12 bases fitting TRBD2. The length of the CDR3 is 18 residues. Germline CDR1 is SGDLS and CDR2 is YYNGEE. Trimming at V came to 0 bases and at J to 0 bases, leaving 4 bases not matched to a gene. The CDR3 DNA is TGTGCCAGCAGCGTAGCTAGCGGGGGGGTTAGCTCCTACAATGAGCAGTTCTTC. It translates to CASSVASGGVSSYNEQFF.

This clone has a single count. This chain links TRBV15 with TRBJ2-5, with 14 positions matching TRBD2. This CDR3 comprises 15 residues. V lost 0 bases to trimming and J lost 13 bases; unmatched junction nucleotides: 7. CDR1 is LNHNV, CDR2 YYDKDF, per germline (reference sequence). The CDR3 loop reads CATSREWTSGGTLYF. As DNA, the CDR3 is TGTGCCACCAGCAGAGAATGGACTAGCGGGGGGACGTTGTACTTC.

The V and J genes are TRBV7-2 and TRBJ2-1, with 10 positions matching TRBD2. J was trimmed by 9 bases and V by 1 base; bases with no gene match: 12. The CDR3 extends over 17 amino acids. Looked up from germline, CDR1 is SGHTA and CDR2 is FQGNSA. This CDR3 reads CASSLGSGAGGRGEQFF. CDR3 in DNA: TGTGCCAGCAGCTTAGGTTCTGGAGCGGGGGGGCGTGGTGAGCAGTTCTTC. Based on the CDR3 plus reference TRBV7-2 and TRBJ2-1, the full variable domain is GAGVSQSPSNKVTEKGKDVELRCDPISGHTALYWYRQSLGQGLEFLIYFQGNSAPDKSGLPSDRFSAERTGGSVSTLTIQRTQQEDSAVYLCASSLGSGAGGRGEQFFGPGTRLTVL.

J is TRBJ1-4 and V is TRBV7-9; maybe TRBD1 (6 bases). The CDR3 has 14 residues. Germline lookup yields CDR1 SEHNR and CDR2 FQNEAQ (reference sequence). Trimming pared 5 bases from V and 7 bases from J, leaving 14 bases between. CDR3: CASSLRGAGEKLFF. In DNA, the CDR3 is TGTGCCAGCAGCCTTCGGGGGGCAGGTGAAAAACTGTTTTTT.

This rearrangement joins TRBV7-8 to TRBJ2-1; tentatively, D is TRBD1 (5 bases). The CDR3 totals 15 residues. In germline, CDR1 is SGHVS, CDR2 FQNEAQ. Deletions cut 1 base from V and 3 bases from J, with 10 bases between. This chain's CDR3 is CASSLEGYYYNEQFF. The CDR3 bases are TGTGCCAGCAGCTTAGAGGGGTACTACTACAATGAGCAGTTCTTC.

The chain employs TRBV13 and TRBJ2-2; TRBD1 matches at 7 bases. V lost 6 bases to trimming and J lost 6 bases; unmatched junction nucleotides: 4. CDR3 length equals 13 residues. CDR1 is PRHDT, CDR2 FYEKMQ, per germline (reference sequence). CDR3 region: CASRRTGAGELFF. CDR3 in DNA: TGTGCCAGCAGGCGAACAGGGGCCGGGGAGCTGTTTTTT.

The chain uses TRBV25-1 and TRBJ1-3; maybe TRBD1 (5 bases). This CDR3 contains 15 residues. Germline V CDR1 and CDR2: MGHDK, SYGVNS. Trimming took off 5 bases at V and 0 bases at J, with 11 bases between the two ends. CDR3 sequence reads: CASSPGGYSGNTIYF. In DNA form, the CDR3 reads TGTGCCAGCAGTCCCGGGGGATACTCTGGAAACACCATATATTTT.

Details on this clone: This CDR3 is also generated by other DNA sequences in the sample. This chain uses TRBV19 with TRBJ2-7, with D possibly being TRBD2 (5 bases). V gave up 1 base and J gave up 0 bases, with 7 bases separating them. CDR3 length: 14 amino acids. Germline values: CDR1 LNHDA, CDR2 SQIVND (reference sequence). The CDR3, as DNA: TGTGCCAGTAGTATAGGACGGGGCTCCTACGAGCAGTACTTC. Protein: CASSIGRGSYEQYF.

The chain employs TRBV7-2 and TRBJ1-1; 7 bases map to TRBD1. The CDR3 loop spans 12 amino acids. Germline V gene lookup returns CDR1 SGHTA and CDR2 FQGNSA. After removal of 4 bases from V and 10 bases from J, the junction contained 6 bases not matched to a gene. The chain's CDR3 is CASSSLQGRAFF. The CDR3 DNA reads as TGTGCCAGCAGCTCGCTACAGGGGCGAGCTTTCTTT.

This clone was counted once. The chain links TRBV20-1 to TRBJ1-2, with a weak D call TRBD1 (5 bases). CDR1 is DFQATT, CDR2 SNEGSKA, per germline (reference sequence). The CDR3 totals 11 residues. CDR3 DNA sequence: TGCTCAGGGCGGAGGGACTATGGCTACACCTTC. As protein: CSGRRDYGYTF.

The J gene is TRBJ2-7, the V gene TRBV27; D call uncertain. The CDR3 sequence is 13 residues long. Germline CDR1 reads MNHEY; CDR2 reads SMNVEV (reference sequence). V was clipped by 3 bases and J by 2 bases, with 8 bases between them. The DNA for the CDR3 is TGTGCCAGCAGTTTGGGCTTCGCCTACGAGCAGTACTTC. Translation gives CASSLGFAYEQYF.

V and J are TRBV15 and TRBJ2-5, with D perhaps matching TRBD2 (6 bases). Trimming took 1 base from V and 2 from J, leaving 11 bases between them. Per germline, CDR1 LNHNV and CDR2 YYDKDF (reference sequence). This CDR3 has 15 residues. This CDR3 reads CATSRGGGAQETQYF. In nucleotides, the CDR3 is TGTGCCACCAGCAGAGGTGGAGGGGCGCAAGAGACCCAGTACTTC.

This chain uses TRBV5-1 with TRBJ2-7; D unclear. The CDR3 loop spans 15 amino acids. Germline values: CDR1 SGHRS, CDR2 YFSETQ. The V and J ends lost 0 bases and 3 bases respectively, with 13 bases between them. DNA for the CDR3: TGCGCCAGCAGCTTGGATCCCCATAGTTTCTACGAGCAGTACTTC. It yields the protein CASSLDPHSFYEQYF.

The chain employs TRBV7-9 and TRBJ1-1; no firm D call. This CDR3 comprises 12 residues. The germline gives CDR1 SEHNR, CDR2 FQNEAQ (reference sequence). V shed 4 bases and J shed 7 bases, with 10 bases lying between them. CDR3 nucleotide sequence: TGTGCCAGCAGCTCGAGGCTGGATGAAGCTTTCTTT. It encodes CASSSRLDEAFF.

The gene calls are TRBV5-6 and TRBJ2-3; 8 nucleotides align to TRBD1. Trimming at V came to 4 bases and at J to 4 bases, leaving 5 bases not matched to a gene. Germline V gene data show CDR1 as SGHDT and CDR2 as YYEEEE. This CDR3 has 14 residues. The CDR3 reads CASSRGQGSDTQYF. The DNA for the CDR3 is TGTGCCAGCAGCCGCGGACAGGGCTCAGATACGCAGTATTTT. Looking up the rest from reference TRBV5-6 and TRBJ2-3 gives the full variable domain: DAGVTQSPTHLIKTRGQQVTLRCSPKSGHDTVSWYQQALGQGPQFIFQYYEEEERQRGNFPDRFSGHQFPNYSSELNVNALLLGDSALYLCASSRGQGSDTQYFGPGTRLTVL.

The chain couples TRBV19 to TRBJ2-7, with 7 positions matching TRBD2. Germline CDR1 is LNHDA and CDR2 is SQIVND (reference sequence). There are 15 residues in the CDR3. J gave up 4 bases and V 10 bases, and 16 bases lay outside the gene matches. The CDR3 DNA reads as TGTGCCAAATCCGCTGGTCGCGGGGGATATTACGAGCAGTACTTC. Its translation is CAKSAGRGGYYEQYF.

The chain has TRBV13 and TRBJ2-7, with D perhaps TRBD1 (7 bases). The length of the CDR3 is 15 residues. V lost 4 bases and J lost 3, with 16 bases in between. Looked up from germline, CDR1 is PRHDT and CDR2 is FYEKMQ (reference sequence). CDR3 in DNA: TGTGCCAGCAGCTCCGCGGGACAGAGGTACTACGAGCAGTACTTC. Amino acid sequence: CASSSAGQRYYEQYF.